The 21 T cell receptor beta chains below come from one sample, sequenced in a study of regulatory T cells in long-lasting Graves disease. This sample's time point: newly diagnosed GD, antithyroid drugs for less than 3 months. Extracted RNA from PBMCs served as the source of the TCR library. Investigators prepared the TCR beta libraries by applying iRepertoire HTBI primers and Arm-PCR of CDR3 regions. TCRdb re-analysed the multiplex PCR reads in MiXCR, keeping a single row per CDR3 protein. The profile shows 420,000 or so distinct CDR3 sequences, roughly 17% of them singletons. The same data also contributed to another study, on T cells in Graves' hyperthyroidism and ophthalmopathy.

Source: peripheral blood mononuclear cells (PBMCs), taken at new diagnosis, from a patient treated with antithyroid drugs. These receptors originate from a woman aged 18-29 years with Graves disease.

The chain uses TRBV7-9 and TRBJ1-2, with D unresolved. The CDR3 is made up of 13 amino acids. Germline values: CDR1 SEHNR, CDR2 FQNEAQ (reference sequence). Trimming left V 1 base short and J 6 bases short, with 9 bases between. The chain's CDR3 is CASSLGGSDGYTF. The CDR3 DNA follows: TGTGCCAGCAGCTTAGGAGGTAGCGATGGCTACACCTTC. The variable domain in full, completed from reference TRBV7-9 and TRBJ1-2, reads DTGVSQNPRHKITKRGQNVTFRCDPISEHNRLYWYRQTLGQGPEFLTYFQNEAQLEKSRLLSDRFSAERPKGSFSTLEIQRTEQGDSAMYLCASSLGGSDGYTFGSGTRLTVV.

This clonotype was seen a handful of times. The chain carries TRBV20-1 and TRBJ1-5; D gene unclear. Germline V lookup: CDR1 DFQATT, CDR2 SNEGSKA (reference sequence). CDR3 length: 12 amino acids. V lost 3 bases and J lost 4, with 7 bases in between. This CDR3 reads CSASRRNQPQHF. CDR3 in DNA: TGCAGTGCTAGCCGCCGGAATCAGCCCCAGCATTTT.

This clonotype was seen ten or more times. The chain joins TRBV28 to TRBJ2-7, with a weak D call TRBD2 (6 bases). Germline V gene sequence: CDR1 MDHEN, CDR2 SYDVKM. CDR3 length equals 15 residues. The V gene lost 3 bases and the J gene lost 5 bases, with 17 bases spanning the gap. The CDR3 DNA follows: TGTGCCAGCAGTTTGGGAGCTGCGAGGACTAACGAGCAGTACTTC. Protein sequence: CASSLGAARTNEQYF.

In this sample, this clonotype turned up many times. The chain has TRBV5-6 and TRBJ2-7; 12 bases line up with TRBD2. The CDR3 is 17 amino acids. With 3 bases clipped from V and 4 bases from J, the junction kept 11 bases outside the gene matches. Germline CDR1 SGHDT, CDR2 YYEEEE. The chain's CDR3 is CASSSWGLAGGMYEQYF. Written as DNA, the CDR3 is TGTGCCAGCAGCTCTTGGGGTCTAGCGGGAGGGATGTACGAGCAGTACTTC.

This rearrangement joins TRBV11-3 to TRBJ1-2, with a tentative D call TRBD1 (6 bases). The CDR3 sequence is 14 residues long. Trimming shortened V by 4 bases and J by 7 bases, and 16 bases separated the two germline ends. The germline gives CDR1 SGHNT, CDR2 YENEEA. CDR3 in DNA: TGTGCCAGCAGCTCTCAACAGGGAGGTAGTGGCTACACCTTC. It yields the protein CASSSQQGGSGYTF. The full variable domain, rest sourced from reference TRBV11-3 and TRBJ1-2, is EAGVVQSPRYKIIEKKQPVAFWCNPISGHNTLYWYLQNLGQGPELLIRYENEEAVDDSQLPKDRFSAERLKGVDSTLKIQPAELGDSAVYLCASSSQQGGSGYTFGSGTRLTVV.

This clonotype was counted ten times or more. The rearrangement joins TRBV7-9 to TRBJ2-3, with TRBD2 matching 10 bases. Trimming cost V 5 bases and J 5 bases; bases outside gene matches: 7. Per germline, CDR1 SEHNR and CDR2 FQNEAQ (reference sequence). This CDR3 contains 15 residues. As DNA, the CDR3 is TGTGCCAGCAGCGTATCAGCGGGAGGGGTAGATACGCAGTATTTT. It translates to CASSVSAGGVDTQYF. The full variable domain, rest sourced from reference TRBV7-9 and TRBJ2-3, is DTGVSQNPRHKITKRGQNVTFRCDPISEHNRLYWYRQTLGQGPEFLTYFQNEAQLEKSRLLSDRFSAERPKGSFSTLEIQRTEQGDSAMYLCASSVSAGGVDTQYFGPGTRLTVL.

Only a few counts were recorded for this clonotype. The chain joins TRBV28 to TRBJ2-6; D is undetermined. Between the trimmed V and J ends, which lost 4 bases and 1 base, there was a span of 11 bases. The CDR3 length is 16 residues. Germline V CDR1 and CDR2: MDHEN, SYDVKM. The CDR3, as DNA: TGTGCCAGCAGTTCCCCAAAAAAATCTGGGGCCAACGTCCTGACTTTC. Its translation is CASSSPKKSGANVLTF.

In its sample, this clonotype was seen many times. The CDR3 loop is CASSYRGSTDTQYF. CDR3 sequence (DNA): TGTGCCAGCAGTTACAGGGGGAGCACAGATACGCAGTATTTT. V is TRBV12-3 or TRBV12-4 and J is TRBJ2-3; 8 positions agree with TRBD1. V dropped 4 bases and J dropped 0; count of bases not matched to a gene: 0. CDR3 length equals 14 residues.

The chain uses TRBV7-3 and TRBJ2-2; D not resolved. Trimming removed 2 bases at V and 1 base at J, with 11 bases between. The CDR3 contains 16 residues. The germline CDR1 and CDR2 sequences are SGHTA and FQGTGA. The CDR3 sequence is CASSLGRALNTGELFF. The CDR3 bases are TGTGCCAGCAGCTTAGGACGGGCCCTGAACACCGGGGAGCTGTTTTTT.

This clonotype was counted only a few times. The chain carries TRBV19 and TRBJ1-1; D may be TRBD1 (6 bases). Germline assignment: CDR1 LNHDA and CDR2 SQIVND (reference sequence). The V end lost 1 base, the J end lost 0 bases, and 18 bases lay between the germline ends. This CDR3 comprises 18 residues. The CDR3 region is CASSIAPMDSTMNTEAFF. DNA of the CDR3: TGTGCCAGTAGTATAGCCCCAATGGACAGCACCATGAACACTGAAGCTTTCTTT.

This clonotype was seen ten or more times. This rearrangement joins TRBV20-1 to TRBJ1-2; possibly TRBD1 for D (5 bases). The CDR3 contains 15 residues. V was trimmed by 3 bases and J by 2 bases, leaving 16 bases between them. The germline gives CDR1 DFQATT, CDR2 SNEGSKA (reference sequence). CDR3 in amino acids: CSASLRTSQNYGYTF. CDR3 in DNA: TGCAGTGCTAGCCTCCGGACATCTCAGAACTATGGCTACACCTTC.

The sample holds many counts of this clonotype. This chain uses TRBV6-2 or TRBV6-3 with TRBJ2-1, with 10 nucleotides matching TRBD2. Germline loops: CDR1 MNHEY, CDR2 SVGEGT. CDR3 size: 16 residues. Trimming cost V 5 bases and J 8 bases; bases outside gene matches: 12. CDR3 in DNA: TGTGCCAGCAGTCCCCGGAAAGCGGGAGGGCCTCATGAGCAGTTCTTC. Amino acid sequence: CASSPRKAGGPHEQFF.

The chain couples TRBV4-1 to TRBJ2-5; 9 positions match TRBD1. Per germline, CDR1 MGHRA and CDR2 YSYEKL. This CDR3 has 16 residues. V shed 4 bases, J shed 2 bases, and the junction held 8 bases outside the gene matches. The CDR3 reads CASSPTGGRGQETQYF. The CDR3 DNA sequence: TGCGCCAGCAGCCCAACAGGGGGCAGGGGTCAAGAGACCCAGTACTTC.

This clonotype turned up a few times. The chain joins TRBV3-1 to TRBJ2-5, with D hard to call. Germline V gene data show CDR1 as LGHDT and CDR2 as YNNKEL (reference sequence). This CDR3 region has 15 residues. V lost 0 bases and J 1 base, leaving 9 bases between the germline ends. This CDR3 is CASSQDLGSQETQYF. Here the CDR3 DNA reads TGTGCCAGCAGCCAAGATTTAGGCAGCCAAGAGACCCAGTACTTC.

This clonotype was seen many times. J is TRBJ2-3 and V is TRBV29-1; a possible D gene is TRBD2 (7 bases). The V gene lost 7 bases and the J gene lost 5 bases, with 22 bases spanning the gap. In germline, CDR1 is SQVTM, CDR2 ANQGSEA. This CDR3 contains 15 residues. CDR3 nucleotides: TGCAGCGCCGGGACGGGGGGCGTTGTGATAGATACGCAGTATTTT. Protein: CSAGTGGVVIDTQYF.

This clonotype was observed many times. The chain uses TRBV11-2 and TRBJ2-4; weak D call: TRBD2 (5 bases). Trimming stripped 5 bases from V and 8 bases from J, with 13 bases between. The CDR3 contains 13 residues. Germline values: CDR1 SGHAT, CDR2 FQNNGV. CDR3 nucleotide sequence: TGTGCCAGCAGCCGCGGTGCCGGGGACATTCAGTACTTC. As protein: CASSRGAGDIQYF.

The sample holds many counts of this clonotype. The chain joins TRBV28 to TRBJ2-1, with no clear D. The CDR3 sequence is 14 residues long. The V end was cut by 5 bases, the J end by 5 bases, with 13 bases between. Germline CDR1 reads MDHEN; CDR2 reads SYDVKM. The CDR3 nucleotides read TGTGCCAGCAGTGGTAGGGATATAGACAATGAGCAGTTCTTC. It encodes CASSGRDIDNEQFF.

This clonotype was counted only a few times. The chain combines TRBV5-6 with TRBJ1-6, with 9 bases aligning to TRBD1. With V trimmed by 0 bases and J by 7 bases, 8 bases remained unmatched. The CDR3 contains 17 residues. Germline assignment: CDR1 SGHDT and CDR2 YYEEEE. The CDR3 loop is CASSLGITGGRNSPLHF. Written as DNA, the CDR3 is TGTGCCAGCAGCTTGGGCATCACAGGGGGCAGAAATTCACCCCTCCACTTT.

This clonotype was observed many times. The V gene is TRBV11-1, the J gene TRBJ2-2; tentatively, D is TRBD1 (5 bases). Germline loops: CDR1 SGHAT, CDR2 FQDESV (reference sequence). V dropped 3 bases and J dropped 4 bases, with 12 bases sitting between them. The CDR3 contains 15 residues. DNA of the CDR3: TGTGCCAGCAGCTTTCACAGGACCCTCACCGGGGAGCTGTTTTTT. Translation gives CASSFHRTLTGELFF.

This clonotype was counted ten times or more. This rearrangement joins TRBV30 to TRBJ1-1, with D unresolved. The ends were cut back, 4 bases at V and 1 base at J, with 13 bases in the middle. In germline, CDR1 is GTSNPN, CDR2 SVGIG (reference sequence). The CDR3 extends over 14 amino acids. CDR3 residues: CAWISRVRNTEAFF. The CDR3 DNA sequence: TGTGCCTGGATCAGCCGGGTTCGGAACACTGAAGCTTTCTTT.

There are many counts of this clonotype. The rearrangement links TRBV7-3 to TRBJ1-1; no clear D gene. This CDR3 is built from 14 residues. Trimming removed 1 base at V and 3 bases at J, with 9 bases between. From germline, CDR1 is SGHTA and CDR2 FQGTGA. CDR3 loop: CASSLNGQYTEAFF. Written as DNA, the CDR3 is TGTGCCAGCAGCTTAAACGGGCAGTACACTGAAGCTTTCTTT.